The entry below describes one T cell receptor beta chain. The entry originates in a study of cytomegalovirus exposure and HLA in healthy donors. It was with 60 Vbeta and 13 Jbeta primers that the PCR ran. Assay used: immunoSEQ multiplex PCR; TCRdb lists only in-frame clones, some missing. This sample yields about 92,000 clones, of which 65% to 85% are seen a single time; about 1.2% belongs to the top ten. This CDR3 contains 14 residues. Trimming removed 7 bases from V and 4 bases from J; junction bases left unmatched: 9. The germline gives CDR1 SGHTS, CDR2 YDEGEE. The chain joins TRBV5-8 to TRBJ2-7; 9 positions match TRBD1. This sequence was found in a girl aged 2-10 years in good health and CMV-seropositive. The specimen was PBMCs. DNA for the CDR3: TGTGCCAGCCATGACGGGACAGGGAGGTACGAGCAGTACTTC. Translated: CASHDGTGRYEQYF.